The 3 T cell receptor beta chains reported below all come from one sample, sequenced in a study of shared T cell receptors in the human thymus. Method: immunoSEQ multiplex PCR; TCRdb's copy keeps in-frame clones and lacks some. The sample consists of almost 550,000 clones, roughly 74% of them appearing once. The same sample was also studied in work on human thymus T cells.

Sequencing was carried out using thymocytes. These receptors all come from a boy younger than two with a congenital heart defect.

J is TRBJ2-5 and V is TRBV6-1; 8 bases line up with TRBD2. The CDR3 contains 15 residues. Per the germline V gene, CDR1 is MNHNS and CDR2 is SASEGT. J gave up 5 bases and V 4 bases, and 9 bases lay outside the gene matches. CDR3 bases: TGTGCCAGCAGTGCCCCGGTAGCGGGGCGGGAGACCCAGTACTTC. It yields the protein CASSAPVAGRETQYF.

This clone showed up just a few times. DNA for the CDR3: TGTGCCAGCAGCGCAGGACAGGGGTTTATCAACGAGCAGTACTTC. Its protein product is CASSAGQGFINEQYF. The chain couples TRBV4-2 to TRBJ2-7, with TRBD1 matching over 9 bases. Germline CDR1 LGHNA, CDR2 YNFKEQ. After removal of 5 bases from V and 5 bases from J, the junction contained 10 bases not matched to a gene. The CDR3 runs to 15 residues.

The CDR3, as DNA: TGTGCCATCAGTGAGTCTCTAGCGGGAAGGGGCTACGAGCAGTACTTC. Protein sequence: CAISESLAGRGYEQYF. The V and J genes are TRBV10-3 and TRBJ2-7, with 9 bases fitting TRBD2. CDR3 length: 16 residues. V trimming: 0 bases; J trimming: 3 bases; junction bases outside the gene matches: 6. CDR1 and CDR2 from the germline V gene are ENHRY and SYGVKD.